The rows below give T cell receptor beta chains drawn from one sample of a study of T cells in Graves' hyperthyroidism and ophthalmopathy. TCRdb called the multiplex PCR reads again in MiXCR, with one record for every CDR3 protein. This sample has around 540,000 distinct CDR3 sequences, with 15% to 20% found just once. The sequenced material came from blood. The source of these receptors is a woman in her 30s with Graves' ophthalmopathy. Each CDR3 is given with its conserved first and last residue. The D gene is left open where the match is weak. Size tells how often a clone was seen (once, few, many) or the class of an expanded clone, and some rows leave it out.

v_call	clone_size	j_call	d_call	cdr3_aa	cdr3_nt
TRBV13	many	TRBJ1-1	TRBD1	CASSRGQGSVTEAFF	TGTGCCAGCAGCCGAGGACAGGGTTCGGTCACTGAAGCTTTCTTT
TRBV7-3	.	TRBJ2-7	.	CASSLGGTPYEQYF	TGTGCCAGCAGCTTAGGCGGGACCCCCTACGAGCAGTACTTC
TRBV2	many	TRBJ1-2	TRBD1	CASSEAQTGRYGYTF	TGTGCCAGCAGTGAAGCCCAGACAGGGCGGTATGGCTACACCTTC
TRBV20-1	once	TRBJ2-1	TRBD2	CSAGAGGEQFF	TGCAGTGCTGGAGCGGGAGGTGAGCAGTTCTTC
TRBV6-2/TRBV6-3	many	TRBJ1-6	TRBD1	CASRRDSNSPLHF	TGTGCCAGCAGACGGGACAGCAATTCACCCCTCCACTTT
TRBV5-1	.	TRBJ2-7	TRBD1	CASSLTSGTGKEQYF	TGCGCCAGCAGCTTAACCTCCGGGACAGGGAAGGAGCAGTACTTC
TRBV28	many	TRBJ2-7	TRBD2	CASSTGHLGLAGRSYEQYF	TGTGCCAGCAGTACCGGACACTTGGGACTAGCGGGACGCTCCTACGAGCAGTACTTC
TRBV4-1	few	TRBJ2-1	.	CASSQGTKGEQFF	TGCGCCAGCAGCCAGGGCACGAAGGGAGAGCAGTTCTTC
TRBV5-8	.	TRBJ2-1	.	CASSLDSTSSYNEQFF	TGTGCCAGCAGCTTGGACTCAACGAGCTCCTACAATGAGCAGTTCTTC
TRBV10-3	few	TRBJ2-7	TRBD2	CATSSGLSSYEQYF	TGTGCCACCTCTAGCGGGCTGAGCTCCTACGAGCAGTACTTC
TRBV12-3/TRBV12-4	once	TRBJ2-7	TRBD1	CASRSQMPTGTGEQYF	TGTGCCAGCCGGTCTCAGATGCCGACAGGGACAGGCGAGCAGTACTTC
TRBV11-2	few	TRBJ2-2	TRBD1	CASSTWTLAGGFSGELFF	TGTGCCAGCAGCACTTGGACTCTGGCAGGGGGATTTTCTGGGGAGCTGTTTTTT
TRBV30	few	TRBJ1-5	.	CAWSNPGTAIDQPQHF	TGTGCCTGGAGTAATCCCGGGACGGCTATTGATCAGCCCCAGCATTTT
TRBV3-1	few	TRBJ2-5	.	CASSQRGSGAETQYF	TGTGCCAGCAGCCAACGAGGCTCAGGGGCAGAGACCCAGTACTTC
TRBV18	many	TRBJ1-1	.	CASSGGQNTEAFF	TGTGCCAGCTCAGGGGGACAGAACACTGAAGCTTTCTTT
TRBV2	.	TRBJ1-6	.	CASILDNSPLHF	.
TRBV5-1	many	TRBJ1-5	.	CASSLDRENQPQHF	TGCGCCAGCAGCTTGGACAGGGAAAATCAGCCCCAGCATTTT
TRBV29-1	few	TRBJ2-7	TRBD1	CSGPPMGQEIEEQYF	TGCAGCGGCCCTCCGATGGGACAGGAGATAGAAGAGCAGTACTTC
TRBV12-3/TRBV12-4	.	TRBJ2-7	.	CASSTQGPYEQYF	TGTGCCAGCAGTACTCAGGGACCCTACGAGCAGTACTTC
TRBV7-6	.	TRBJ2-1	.	CASSLGRGLKGNEQFF	TGTGCCAGCAGCTTAGGTAGAGGGCTAAAGGGGAATGAGCAGTTCTTC
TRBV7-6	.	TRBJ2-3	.	CASSFTGSAGTASTDTQYF	TGTGCCAGCAGCTTTACAGGGTCGGCCGGGACCGCTAGCACAGATACGCAGTATTTT
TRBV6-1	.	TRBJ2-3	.	CASSDAPLAGRTDTQYF	TGTGCCAGCAGTGACGCCCCACTTGCGGGACGCACAGATACGCAGTATTTT
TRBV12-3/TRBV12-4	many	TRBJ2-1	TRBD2	CASSPPGLAGQIGNEQFF	TGTGCCAGCAGTCCCCCGGGACTAGCGGGACAGATCGGGAATGAGCAGTTCTTC
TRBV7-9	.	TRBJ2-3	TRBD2	CASSLGVSGIRDTQYF	TGTGCCAGCAGCTTAGGTGTGAGCGGGATCCGGGATACGCAGTATTTT
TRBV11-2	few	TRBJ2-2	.	CASTLFGGANTGELFF	TGTGCCAGCACTTTATTTGGCGGGGCCAACACCGGGGAGCTGTTTTTT
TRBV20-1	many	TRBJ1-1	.	CSARDRRETEGTEAFF	TGCAGTGCTAGAGATCGCAGGGAGACAGAAGGAACTGAAGCTTTCTTT
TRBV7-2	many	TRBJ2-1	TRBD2	CASSAELAILTYNEQFF	TGTGCCAGCAGCGCCGAACTAGCGATCCTCACCTACAATGAGCAGTTCTTC
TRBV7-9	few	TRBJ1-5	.	CASSSLGSQPQHF	TGTGCCAGCAGCTCGTTGGGATCTCAGCCCCAGCATTTT
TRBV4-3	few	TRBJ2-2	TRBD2	CASSQAPSGSRIEGELFF	TGCGCCAGCAGCCAAGCTCCTAGCGGGAGTAGAATTGAGGGGGAGCTGTTTTTT
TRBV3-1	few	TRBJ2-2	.	CASSQVFNLEAPTGNTGELFF	TGTGCCAGCAGCCAAGTATTCAACCTAGAGGCCCCGACAGGGAACACCGGGGAGCTGTTTTTT
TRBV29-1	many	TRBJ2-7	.	CSVEVQGTYEQYF	TGCAGCGTTGAAGTACAGGGAACCTACGAGCAGTACTTC
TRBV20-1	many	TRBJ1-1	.	CSARAGGGTEAFF	TGCAGTGCTAGAGCGGGGGGCGGAACTGAAGCTTTCTTT
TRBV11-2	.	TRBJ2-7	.	CASSLGRGGSNSYEQYF	TGTGCCAGCAGCTTAGGGAGGGGGGGGTCGAACTCCTACGAGCAGTACTTC
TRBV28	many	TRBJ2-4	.	CASSSPKPALAKNIQYF	TGTGCCAGCAGTTCCCCTAAACCGGCACTAGCCAAAAACATTCAGTACTTC
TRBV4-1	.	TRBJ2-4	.	CASSQTRGAKNIQYF	TGCGCCAGCAGCCAAACGAGGGGAGCCAAAAACATTCAGTACTTC
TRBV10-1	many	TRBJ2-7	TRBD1	CASSEQQGTYEQYF	TGCGCCAGCAGTGAGCAACAGGGGACCTACGAGCAGTACTTC
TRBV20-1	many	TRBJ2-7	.	CSAPPGGTLSYEQYF	TGCAGTGCTCCACCCGGCGGGACCCTCTCCTACGAGCAGTACTTC